A single sample is the source of the 18 T cell receptor beta chains below, sequenced in a study of blood T cell repertoires in COVID-19. Generated by immunoSEQ multiplex PCR, the TCRdb table keeps only in-frame clones and is missing some. The sample includes a few hundred thousand clones, 87% of them seen just once. The sequencing sample was made of PBMCs or T cells enriched from blood (not recorded which). The receptors come from a young man with acute COVID-19.

The chain is built from TRBV14 and TRBJ2-3, with a tentative D call TRBD2 (5 bases). CDR3 length equals 16 residues. Trimming shortened V by 1 base and J by 2 bases, and 13 bases separated the two germline ends. Germline V CDR1 and CDR2: SGHDN, FVKESK. The CDR3 nucleotides read TGTGCCAGCAGCCAAGTAAGAGCGGCCACCACAGATACGCAGTATTTT. This codes for CASSQVRAATTDTQYF.

The J gene is TRBJ1-2, the V gene TRBV4-2; TRBD1 is a possible D gene (6 bases). CDR1 is LGHNA and CDR2 is YNFKEQ in the germline V gene. V was trimmed by 4 bases and J by 8 bases, leaving 20 bases between them. The CDR3 covers 15 residues. Here the CDR3 reads CASSLPVRGARGYTF. For the CDR3, the DNA is TGTGCCAGCAGCCTTCCCGTTCGGGGGGCGCGGGGCTACACCTTC.

In its sample, this clone was seen a few times. For the CDR3, the DNA is TGTGCCAGCAGTGAAGGTCCAGATAGCAATCAGCCCCAGCATTTT. This codes for CASSEGPDSNQPQHF. The chain has TRBV6-1 and TRBJ1-5; D gene ambiguous. V was shortened by 1 base and J by 0 bases, with 7 bases between the two germline ends. CDR1 and CDR2 from the germline V gene are MNHNS and SASEGT. This CDR3 is 15 amino acids long.

The rearrangement links TRBV14 to TRBJ2-5; weak D call: TRBD2 (6 bases). Germline V gene lookup returns CDR1 SGHDN and CDR2 FVKESK. The V end was cut by 1 base, the J end by 2 bases, with 11 bases between. This CDR3 has 15 residues. CDR3 nucleotides: TGTGCCAGCAGCCAAGTAGCGGCCTTACAAGAGACCCAGTACTTC. As protein: CASSQVAALQETQYF.

This clone was found once. The V gene is TRBV24-1, the J gene TRBJ2-2, with a tentative D call TRBD1 (6 bases). Germline CDR1 and CDR2: KGHDR and SFDVKD. The V and J ends lost 6 bases and 3 bases respectively, with 7 bases between them. This CDR3 contains 13 residues. As DNA, the CDR3 is TGTGCCACCAGTCCAGGGGACACCGGGGAGCTGTTTTTT. It yields the protein CATSPGDTGELFF.

V and J are TRBV7-9 and TRBJ2-1; D not certain. V was shortened by 4 bases and J by 0 bases, with 10 bases between the two germline ends. The CDR3 contains 15 residues. Germline CDR1 and CDR2: SEHNR and FQNEAQ (reference sequence). CDR3 sequence reads: CASSSITLSYNEQFF. The CDR3 DNA follows: TGTGCCAGCAGCTCGATAACTCTCTCCTACAATGAGCAGTTCTTC.

This sequence joins TRBV7-8 and TRBJ2-5, with 9 bases aligning to TRBD2. Germline lookup yields CDR1 SGHVS and CDR2 FQNEAQ. The V and J ends lost 1 base and 2 bases, in that order; junction bases with no gene match: 8. The CDR3 loop spans 17 amino acids. The CDR3 spells CASSLVAGVDIQETQYF. The CDR3 nucleotides are TGTGCCAGCAGCTTAGTAGCGGGAGTCGACATTCAAGAGACCCAGTACTTC.

The chain joins TRBV7-8 to TRBJ2-7; 11 positions match TRBD2. The V segment lost 3 bases and the J segment 5 bases; nucleotides outside the gene matches: 3. The CDR3 extends over 14 amino acids. Germline CDR1 SGHVS, CDR2 FQNEAQ. The CDR3 reads CASSFATSGNEQYF. Here the CDR3 DNA reads TGTGCCAGCAGCTTTGCGACTAGCGGGAACGAGCAGTACTTC.

The V call is TRBV30, the J call TRBJ1-4, with 11 positions matching TRBD1. V lost 1 base to trimming and J lost 7 bases; unmatched junction nucleotides: 2. This CDR3 comprises 14 residues. CDR1 is GTSNPN and CDR2 is SVGIG in the germline V gene (reference sequence). CDR3 sequence: CAWSGGTGGEKLFF. The CDR3, as DNA: TGTGCCTGGAGTGGTGGGACAGGGGGTGAAAAACTGTTTTTT.

The V gene is TRBV18, the J gene TRBJ2-3; D perhaps matches TRBD1 (7 bases). Deletions cut 5 bases from V and 4 bases from J, with 19 bases between. The germline V gene has CDR1 KGHSH and CDR2 LQKENI. The CDR3 consists of 16 residues. Here the CDR3 reads CASSSRQGGTPDTQYF. The CDR3 bases are TGTGCCAGCTCATCCCGACAGGGAGGTACGCCAGATACGCAGTATTTT.

The J gene is TRBJ2-1, the V gene TRBV2; D is uncertain. Germline V gene lookup returns CDR1 SNHLY and CDR2 FYNNEI. Trimming removed 6 bases at V and 4 bases at J, with 10 bases between. This CDR3 is 13 amino acids long. This CDR3 is CASRESLYNEQFF. CDR3 nucleotides: TGTGCCAGCAGGGAATCACTGTACAATGAGCAGTTCTTC.

This chain uses TRBV12-3 or TRBV12-4 with TRBJ1-2; D is unclear. The CDR3 has 12 amino acids. The V end was cut by 5 bases, the J end by 4 bases, with 8 bases between. CDR3 amino acids: CASSAGIYGYTF. CDR3 coding DNA: TGTGCCAGCAGTGCAGGAATCTATGGCTACACCTTC.

The chain couples TRBV2 to TRBJ1-2; D remains ambiguous. CDR1 and CDR2 (germline): SNHLY, FYNNEI. Trimming shortened V by 8 bases and J by 4 bases, and 17 bases separated the two germline ends. This CDR3 comprises 14 residues. The CDR3: CASHHQQSSYGYTF. The CDR3 DNA follows: TGTGCCAGCCATCATCAACAGAGCTCCTATGGCTACACCTTC. Based on the CDR3 plus reference TRBV2 and TRBJ1-2, the full variable domain is EPEVTQTPSHQVTQMGQEVILRCVPISNHLYFYWYRQILGQKVEFLVSFYNNEISEKSEIFDDQFSVERPDGSNFTLKIRSTKLEDSAMYFCASHHQQSSYGYTFGSGTRLTVV.

This clone was seen once. This rearrangement joins TRBV9 to TRBJ2-1; the match to TRBD2 covers 7 bases. V gave up 3 bases and J gave up 0 bases; unmatched junction bases: 3. The CDR3 extends over 15 amino acids. Germline V CDR1 and CDR2: SGDLS, YYNGEE. The DNA for the CDR3 is TGTGCCAGCAGCGGTCGCGGGAGCTCCTACAATGAGCAGTTCTTC. Translating it yields CASSGRGSSYNEQFF. Full variable domain (outside the CDR3, taken from reference TRBV9 and TRBJ2-1): DSGVTQTPKHLITATGQRVTLRCSPRSGDLSVYWYQQSLDQGLQFLIQYYNGEERAKGNILERFSAQQFPDLHSELNLSSLELGDSALYFCASSGRGSSYNEQFFGPGTRLTVL.

The chain couples TRBV28 to TRBJ2-3; 12 bases match TRBD1. The CDR3 spans 17 residues. Germline CDR1 reads MDHEN; CDR2 reads SYDVKM. V lost 4 bases to trimming and J lost 0 bases; unmatched junction nucleotides: 5. The CDR3 reads CASSSGQGASSTDTQYF. DNA of the CDR3: TGTGCCAGCAGTTCGGGACAGGGGGCTTCTAGCACAGATACGCAGTATTTT.

The CDR3, as DNA: TGCGCCAGCAGCTTATTGACTAGCGGGAGTAATGAGCAGTTCTTC. Translation: CASSLLTSGSNEQFF. The genes are TRBV5-1 and TRBJ2-1, with 12 bases fitting TRBD2. This CDR3 has 15 residues. J lost 7 bases, V lost 2 bases, and 4 bases had no gene match. Germline CDR1 is SGHRS and CDR2 is YFSETQ.

The table lists this clone with a few counts. The chain links TRBV11-2 to TRBJ1-1; maybe TRBD1 (5 bases). Germline CDR1 reads SGHAT; CDR2 reads FQNNGV. The V gene lost 1 base and the J gene lost 1 base, with 7 bases spanning the gap. This CDR3 region has 14 residues. The CDR3 protein is CASSLVGGNTEAFF. CDR3 in DNA: TGTGCCAGCAGCTTAGTGGGGGGGAACACTGAAGCTTTCTTT.

This clone was seen only a few times. This chain joins TRBV9 and TRBJ2-3, with TRBD2 as a possible D gene (5 bases). The germline V and J ends were trimmed by 1 base and 1 base, with 7 bases remaining between them. The CDR3 sequence is 14 residues long. Germline assignment: CDR1 SGDLS and CDR2 YYNGEE. The CDR3 region has the DNA TGTGCCAGCAGCGTAATCGGGGGCACAGATACGCAGTATTTT. Translated: CASSVIGGTDTQYF.